The present T cell receptor (beta chain) was sequenced within a study of T cell repertoires in cytomegalovirus infection. Background on the study: Indications came from public TCR beta signatures; they pointed to CMV infection and to a matching HLA type.

In its sample, this clonotype was seen many times. CDR1 and CDR2 (germline): ENHRY, SYGVKD. The CDR3 extends over 15 amino acids. V shed 2 bases, J shed 0 bases, and the junction held 4 bases outside the gene matches. From the reads, TCRdb called clonotypes with MiXCR, one entry per CDR3 protein. Here the sample spans about 180,000 distinct CDR3 sequences, around 14% being singletons. V usage is TRBV10-3 and J usage is TRBJ2-7; 7 positions match TRBD1. This clonotype originated in a human donor in good health (CMV status not recorded). Some clones in this sample may be carry-over from other donors' samples. Sequenced input: PBMCs. In DNA form, the CDR3 reads TGTGCCATCAGTGAGCCAGGGACAGACTCCTACGAGCAGTACTTC. This translates into CAISEPGTDSYEQYF.